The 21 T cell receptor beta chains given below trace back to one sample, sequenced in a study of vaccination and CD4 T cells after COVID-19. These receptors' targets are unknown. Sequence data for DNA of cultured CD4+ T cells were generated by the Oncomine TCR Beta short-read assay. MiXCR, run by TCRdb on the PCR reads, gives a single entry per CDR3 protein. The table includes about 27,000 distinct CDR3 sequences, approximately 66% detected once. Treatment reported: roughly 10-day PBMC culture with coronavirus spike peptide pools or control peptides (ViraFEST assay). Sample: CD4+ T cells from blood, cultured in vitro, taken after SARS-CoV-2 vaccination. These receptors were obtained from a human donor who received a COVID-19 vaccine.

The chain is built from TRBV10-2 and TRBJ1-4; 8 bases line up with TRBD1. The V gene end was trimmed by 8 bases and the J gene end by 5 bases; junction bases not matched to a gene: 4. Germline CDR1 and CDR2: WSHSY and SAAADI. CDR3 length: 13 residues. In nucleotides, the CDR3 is TGCGCCAGCGCCAGGGGGCCGAATGAAAAACTGTTTTTT. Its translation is CASARGPNEKLFF.

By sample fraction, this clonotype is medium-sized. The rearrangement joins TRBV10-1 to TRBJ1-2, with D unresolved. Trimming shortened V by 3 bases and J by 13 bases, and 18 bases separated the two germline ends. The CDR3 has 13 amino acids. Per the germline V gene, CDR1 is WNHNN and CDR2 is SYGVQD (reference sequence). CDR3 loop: CASSEVGSLGFTF. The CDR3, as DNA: TGCGCCAGCAGTGAAGTGGGCAGCCTAGGATTCACCTTC.

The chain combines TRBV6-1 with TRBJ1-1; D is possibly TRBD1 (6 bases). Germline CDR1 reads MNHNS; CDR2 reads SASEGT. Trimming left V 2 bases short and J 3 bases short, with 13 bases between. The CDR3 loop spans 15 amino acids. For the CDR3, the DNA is TGTGCCAGCAGTGAAAGAGAGGGGGTCGACACTGAAGCTTTCTTT. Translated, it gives CASSEREGVDTEAFF.

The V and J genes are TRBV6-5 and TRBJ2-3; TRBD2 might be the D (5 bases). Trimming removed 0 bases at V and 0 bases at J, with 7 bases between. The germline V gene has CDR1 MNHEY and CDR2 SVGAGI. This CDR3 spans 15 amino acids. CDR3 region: CASSYSGESTDTQYF. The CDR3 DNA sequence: TGTGCCAGCAGTTACTCTGGGGAGAGCACAGATACGCAGTATTTT.

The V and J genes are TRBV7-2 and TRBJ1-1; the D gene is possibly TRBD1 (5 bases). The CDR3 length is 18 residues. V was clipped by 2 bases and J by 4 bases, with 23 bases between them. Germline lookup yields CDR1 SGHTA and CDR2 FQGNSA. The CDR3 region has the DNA TGTGCCAGCAGCTTACGCTGGGCAGGGAGCCCCTCGGGCACTGAAGCTTTCTTT. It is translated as CASSLRWAGSPSGTEAFF. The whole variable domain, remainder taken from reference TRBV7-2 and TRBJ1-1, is GAGVSQSPSNKVTEKGKDVELRCDPISGHTALYWYRQSLGQGLEFLIYFQGNSAPDKSGLPSDRFSAERTGGSVSTLTIQRTQQEDSAVYLCASSLRWAGSPSGTEAFFGQGTRLTVV.

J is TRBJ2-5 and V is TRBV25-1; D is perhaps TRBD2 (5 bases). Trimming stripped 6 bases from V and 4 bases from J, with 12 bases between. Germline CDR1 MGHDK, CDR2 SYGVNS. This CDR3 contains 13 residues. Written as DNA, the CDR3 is TGTGCCAGCAGGCACGGGATAGGAGAGACCCAGTACTTC. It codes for CASRHGIGETQYF.

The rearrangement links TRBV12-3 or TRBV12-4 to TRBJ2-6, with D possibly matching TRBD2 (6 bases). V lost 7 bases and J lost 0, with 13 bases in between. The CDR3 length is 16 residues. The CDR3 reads CASTPGGISGANVLTF. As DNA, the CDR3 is TGTGCCAGCACCCCAGGAGGGATCTCTGGGGCCAACGTCCTGACTTTC.

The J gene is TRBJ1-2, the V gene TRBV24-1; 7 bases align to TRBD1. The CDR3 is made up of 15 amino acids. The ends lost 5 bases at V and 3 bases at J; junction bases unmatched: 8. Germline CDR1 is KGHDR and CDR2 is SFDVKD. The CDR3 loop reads CATSGRQGGDYGYTF. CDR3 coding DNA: TGTGCCACCAGTGGCCGACAGGGTGGGGACTATGGCTACACCTTC.

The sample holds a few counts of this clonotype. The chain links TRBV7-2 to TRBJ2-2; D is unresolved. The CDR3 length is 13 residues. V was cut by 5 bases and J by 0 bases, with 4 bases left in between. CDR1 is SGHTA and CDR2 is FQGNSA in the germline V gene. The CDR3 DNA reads TGTGCCAGCAGCACCGCGAACACCGGGGAGCTGTTTTTT. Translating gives CASSTANTGELFF.

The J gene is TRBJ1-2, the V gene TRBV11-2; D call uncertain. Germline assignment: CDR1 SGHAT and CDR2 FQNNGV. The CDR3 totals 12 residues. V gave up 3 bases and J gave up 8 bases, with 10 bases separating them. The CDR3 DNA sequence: TGTGCCAGCAGCTTTCGGCGGATGGGCTACACCTTC. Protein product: CASSFRRMGYTF.

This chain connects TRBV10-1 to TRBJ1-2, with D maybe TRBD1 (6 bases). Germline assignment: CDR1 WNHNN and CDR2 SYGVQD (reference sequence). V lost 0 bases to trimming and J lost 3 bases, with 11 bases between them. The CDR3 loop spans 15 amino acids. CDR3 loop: CASSESQGNYYGYTF. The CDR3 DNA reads TGCGCCAGCAGTGAGTCGCAGGGGAATTACTATGGCTACACCTTC.

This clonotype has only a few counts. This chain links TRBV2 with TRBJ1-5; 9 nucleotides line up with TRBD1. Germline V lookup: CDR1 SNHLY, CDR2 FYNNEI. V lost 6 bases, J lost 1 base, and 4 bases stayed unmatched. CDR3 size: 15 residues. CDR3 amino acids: CASRGDRGSNQPQHF. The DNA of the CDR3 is TGTGCCAGCAGGGGTGACAGGGGGAGCAATCAGCCCCAGCATTTT.

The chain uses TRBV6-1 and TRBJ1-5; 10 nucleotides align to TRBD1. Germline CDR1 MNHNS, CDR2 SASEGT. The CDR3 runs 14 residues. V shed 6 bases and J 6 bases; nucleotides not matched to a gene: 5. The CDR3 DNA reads TGTGCCAGCAGCACGGACAGGGGGGTTCAGCCCCAGCATTTT. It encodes CASSTDRGVQPQHF.

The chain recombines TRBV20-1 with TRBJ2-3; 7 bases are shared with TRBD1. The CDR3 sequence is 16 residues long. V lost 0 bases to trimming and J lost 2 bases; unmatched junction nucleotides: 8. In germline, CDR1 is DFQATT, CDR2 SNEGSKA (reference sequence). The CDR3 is CSARDSRTGDTDTQYF. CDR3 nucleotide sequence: TGCAGTGCTAGAGATTCTCGGACAGGAGACACAGATACGCAGTATTTT.

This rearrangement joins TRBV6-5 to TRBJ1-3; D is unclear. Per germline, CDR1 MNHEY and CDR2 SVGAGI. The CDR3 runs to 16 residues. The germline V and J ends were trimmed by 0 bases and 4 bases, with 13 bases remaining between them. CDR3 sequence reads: CASSYSGSAVGNTIYF. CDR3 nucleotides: TGTGCCAGCAGTTACTCGGGGTCGGCCGTGGGAAACACCATATATTTT.

CDR3 in amino acids: CASSLVGGGGGSNYGYTF. CDR3 nucleotides: TGTGCCAGCAGCTTAGTAGGGGGGGGTGGGGGATCAAACTATGGCTACACCTTC. The chain carries TRBV7-2 and TRBJ1-2; D is possibly TRBD1 (6 bases). This CDR3 spans 18 amino acids. V lost 1 base, J lost 2 bases, and 20 bases lay in between. The germline V gene encodes CDR1 SGHTA and CDR2 FQGNSA.

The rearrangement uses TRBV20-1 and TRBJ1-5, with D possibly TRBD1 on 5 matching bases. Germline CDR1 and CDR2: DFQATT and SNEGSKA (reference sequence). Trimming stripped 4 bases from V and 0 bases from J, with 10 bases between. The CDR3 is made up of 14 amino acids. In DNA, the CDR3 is TGCAGTGCTAAGAGGGGCTATAGCAATCAGCCCCAGCATTTT. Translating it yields CSAKRGYSNQPQHF.

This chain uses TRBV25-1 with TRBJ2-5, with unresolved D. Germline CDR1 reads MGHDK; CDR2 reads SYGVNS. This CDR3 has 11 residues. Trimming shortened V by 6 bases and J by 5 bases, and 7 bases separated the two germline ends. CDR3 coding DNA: TGTGCCAGCAGGGGTATGGAGACCCAGTACTTC. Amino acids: CASRGMETQYF.

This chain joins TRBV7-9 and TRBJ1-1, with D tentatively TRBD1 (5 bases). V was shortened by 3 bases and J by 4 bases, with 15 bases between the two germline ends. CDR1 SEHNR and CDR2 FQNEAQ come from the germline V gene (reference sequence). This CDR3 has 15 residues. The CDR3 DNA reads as TGTGCCAGCAGCTTGCCGACCGGAGGGGCCACTGAAGCTTTCTTT. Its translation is CASSLPTGGATEAFF.

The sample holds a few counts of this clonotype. CDR3 DNA: TGTGCCAGCAGGGAGACAGGGCCTGACCAGCCCCAGCATTTT. This encodes CASRETGPDQPQHF. The chain carries TRBV12-3 or TRBV12-4 and TRBJ1-5, with TRBD1 identical over 7 bases. The J segment lost 7 bases and the V segment lost 6 bases, leaving 9 bases of the junction unmatched. The CDR3 is 14 residues long.

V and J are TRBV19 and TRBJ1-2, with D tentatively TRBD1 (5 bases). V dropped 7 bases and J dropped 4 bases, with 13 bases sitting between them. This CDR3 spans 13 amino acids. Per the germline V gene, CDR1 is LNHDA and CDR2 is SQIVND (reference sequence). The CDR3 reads CASTAREGYGYTF. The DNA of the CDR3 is TGTGCCAGTACTGCCAGGGAGGGCTATGGCTACACCTTC.